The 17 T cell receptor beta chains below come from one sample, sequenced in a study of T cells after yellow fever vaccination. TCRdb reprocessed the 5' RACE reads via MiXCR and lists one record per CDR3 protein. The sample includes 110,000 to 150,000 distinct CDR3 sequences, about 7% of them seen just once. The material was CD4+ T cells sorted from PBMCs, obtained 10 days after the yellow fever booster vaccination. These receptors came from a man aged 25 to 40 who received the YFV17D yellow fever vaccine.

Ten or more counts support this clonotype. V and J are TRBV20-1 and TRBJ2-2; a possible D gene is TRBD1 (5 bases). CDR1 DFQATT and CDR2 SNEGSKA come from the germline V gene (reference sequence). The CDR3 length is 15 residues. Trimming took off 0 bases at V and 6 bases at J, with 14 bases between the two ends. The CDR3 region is CSARDGRENPGELFF. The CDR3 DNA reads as TGCAGTGCTAGAGATGGCAGGGAAAATCCCGGGGAGCTGTTTTTT.

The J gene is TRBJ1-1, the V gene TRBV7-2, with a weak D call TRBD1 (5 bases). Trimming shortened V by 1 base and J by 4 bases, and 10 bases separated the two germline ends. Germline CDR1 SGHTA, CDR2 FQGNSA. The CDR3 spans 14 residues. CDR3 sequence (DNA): TGTGCCAGCAGCTTAGGGGGGGAGATCACTGAAGCTTTCTTT. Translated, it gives CASSLGGEITEAFF. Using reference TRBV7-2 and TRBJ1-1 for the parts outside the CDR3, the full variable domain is GAGVSQSPSNKVTEKGKDVELRCDPISGHTALYWYRQSLGQGLEFLIYFQGNSAPDKSGLPSDRFSAERTGGSVSTLTIQRTQQEDSAVYLCASSLGGEITEAFFGQGTRLTVV.

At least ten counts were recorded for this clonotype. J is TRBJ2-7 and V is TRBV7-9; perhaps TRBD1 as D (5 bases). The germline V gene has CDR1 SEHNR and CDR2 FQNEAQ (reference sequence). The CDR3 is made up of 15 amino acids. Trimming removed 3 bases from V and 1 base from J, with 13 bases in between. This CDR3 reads CASSLGPLGSYEQYF. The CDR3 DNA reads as TGTGCCAGCAGCTTGGGGCCTTTGGGGTCCTACGAGCAGTACTTC.

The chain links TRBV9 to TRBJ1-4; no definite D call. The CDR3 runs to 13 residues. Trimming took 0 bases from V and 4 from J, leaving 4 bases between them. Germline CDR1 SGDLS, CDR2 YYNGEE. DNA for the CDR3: TGTGCCAGCAGCGTAGCTCTTAATGAAAAACTGTTTTTT. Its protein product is CASSVALNEKLFF.

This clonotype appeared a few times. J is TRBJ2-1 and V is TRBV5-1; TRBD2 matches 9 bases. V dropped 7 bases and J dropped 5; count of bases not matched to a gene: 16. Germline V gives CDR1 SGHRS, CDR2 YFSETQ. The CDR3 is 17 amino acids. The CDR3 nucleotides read TGCGCCAGCGGAGTGATGCCCGGCGGGGGGGCAAACAATGAGCAGTTCTTC. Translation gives CASGVMPGGGANNEQFF.

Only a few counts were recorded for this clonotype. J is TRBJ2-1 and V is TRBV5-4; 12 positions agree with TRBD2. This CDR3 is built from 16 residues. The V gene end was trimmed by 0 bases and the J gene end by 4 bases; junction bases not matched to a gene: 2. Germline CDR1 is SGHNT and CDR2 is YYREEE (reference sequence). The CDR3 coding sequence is TGTGCCAGCAGCTTGGAGACTAGCGGGGGATACAATGAGCAGTTCTTC. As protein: CASSLETSGGYNEQFF. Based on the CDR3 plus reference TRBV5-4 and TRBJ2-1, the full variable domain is ETGVTQSPTHLIKTRGQQVTLRCSSQSGHNTVSWYQQALGQGPQFIFQYYREEENGRGNFPPRFSGLQFPNYSSELNVNALELDDSALYLCASSLETSGGYNEQFFGPGTRLTVL.

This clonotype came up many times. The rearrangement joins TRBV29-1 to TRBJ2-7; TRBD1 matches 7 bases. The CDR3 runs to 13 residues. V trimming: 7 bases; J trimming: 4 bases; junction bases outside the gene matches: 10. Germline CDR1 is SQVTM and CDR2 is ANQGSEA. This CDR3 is CSAQQGKGYEQYF. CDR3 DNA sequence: TGCAGCGCCCAACAGGGGAAAGGTTACGAGCAGTACTTC.

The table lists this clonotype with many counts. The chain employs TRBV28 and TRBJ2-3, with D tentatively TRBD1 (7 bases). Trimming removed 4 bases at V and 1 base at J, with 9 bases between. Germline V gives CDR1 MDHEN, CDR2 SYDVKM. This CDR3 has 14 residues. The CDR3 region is CASSSRGGTDTQYF. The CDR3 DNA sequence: TGTGCCAGCAGTTCCAGGGGGGGCACAGATACGCAGTATTTT.

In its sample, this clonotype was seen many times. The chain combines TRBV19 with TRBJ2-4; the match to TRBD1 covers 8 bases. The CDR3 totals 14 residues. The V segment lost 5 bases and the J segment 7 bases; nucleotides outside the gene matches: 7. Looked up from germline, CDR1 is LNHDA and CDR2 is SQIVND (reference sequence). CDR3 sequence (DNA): TGTGCCAGTAGTCCCGGGACAGGCGGGAACATTCAGTACTTC. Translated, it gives CASSPGTGGNIQYF. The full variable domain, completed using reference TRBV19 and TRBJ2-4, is DGGITQSPKYLFRKEGQNVTLSCEQNLNHDAMYWYRQDPGQGLRLIYYSQIVNDFQKGDIAEGYSVSREKKESFPLTVTSAQKNPTAFYLCASSPGTGGNIQYFGAGTRLSVL.

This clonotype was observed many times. In nucleotides, the CDR3 is TGTGCCAGCAGCCCCTGGGGGCCAATAGTGGACATTCAGTACTTC. Translating gives CASSPWGPIVDIQYF. The V and J genes are TRBV7-9 and TRBJ2-4; D may be TRBD1 (6 bases). Germline V lookup: CDR1 SEHNR, CDR2 FQNEAQ (reference sequence). The CDR3 spans 15 residues. V dropped 5 bases and J dropped 8 bases, with 19 bases sitting between them. Using reference TRBV7-9 and TRBJ2-4 for the parts outside the CDR3, the full variable domain is DTGVSQNPRHKITKRGQNVTFRCDPISEHNRLYWYRQTLGQGPEFLTYFQNEAQLEKSRLLSDRFSAERPKGSFSTLEIQRTEQGDSAMYLCASSPWGPIVDIQYFGAGTRLSVL.

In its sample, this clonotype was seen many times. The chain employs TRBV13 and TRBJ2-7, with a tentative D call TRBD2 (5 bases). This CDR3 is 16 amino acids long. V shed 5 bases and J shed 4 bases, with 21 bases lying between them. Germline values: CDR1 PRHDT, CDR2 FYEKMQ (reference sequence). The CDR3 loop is CASSPRIGVLDYEQYF. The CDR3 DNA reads TGTGCCAGCAGCCCACGCATCGGGGTTCTTGATTACGAGCAGTACTTC.

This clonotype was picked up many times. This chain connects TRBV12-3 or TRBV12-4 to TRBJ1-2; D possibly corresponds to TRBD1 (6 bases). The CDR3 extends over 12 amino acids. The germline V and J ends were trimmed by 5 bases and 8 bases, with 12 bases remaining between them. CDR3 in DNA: TGTGCCAGCAGTCAGACAGGAGTCGGCTACACCTTC. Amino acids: CASSQTGVGYTF.

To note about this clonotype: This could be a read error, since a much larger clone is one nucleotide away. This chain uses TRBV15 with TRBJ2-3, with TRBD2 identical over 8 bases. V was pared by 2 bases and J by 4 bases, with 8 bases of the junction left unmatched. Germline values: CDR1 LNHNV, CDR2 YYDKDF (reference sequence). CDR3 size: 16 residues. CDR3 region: CATSRPEAGVADTQYF. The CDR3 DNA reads TGTGCCACCAGCAGACCAGAAGCGGGAGTGGCAGATACGCAGTATTTT.

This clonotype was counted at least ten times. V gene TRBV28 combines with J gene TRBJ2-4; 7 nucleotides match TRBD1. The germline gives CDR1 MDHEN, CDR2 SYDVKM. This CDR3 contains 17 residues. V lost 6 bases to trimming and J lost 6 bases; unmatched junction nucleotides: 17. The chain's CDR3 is CASSRQGSVRRVNIQYF. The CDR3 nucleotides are TGTGCCAGCAGCCGACAGGGTTCCGTACGAAGGGTAAACATTCAGTACTTC.

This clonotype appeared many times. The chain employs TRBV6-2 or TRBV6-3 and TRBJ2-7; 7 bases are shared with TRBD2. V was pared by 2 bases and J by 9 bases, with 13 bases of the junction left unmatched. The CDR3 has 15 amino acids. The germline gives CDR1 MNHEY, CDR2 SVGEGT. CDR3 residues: CASSYIQRGPNGQYF. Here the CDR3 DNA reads TGTGCCAGCAGTTACATCCAGCGGGGTCCTAACGGGCAGTACTTC.

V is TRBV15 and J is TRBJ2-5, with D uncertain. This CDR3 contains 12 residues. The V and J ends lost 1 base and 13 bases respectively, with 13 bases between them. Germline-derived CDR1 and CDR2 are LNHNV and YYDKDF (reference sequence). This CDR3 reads CATSRGWQGPYF. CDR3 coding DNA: TGTGCCACCAGCAGAGGTTGGCAAGGTCCGTACTTC.

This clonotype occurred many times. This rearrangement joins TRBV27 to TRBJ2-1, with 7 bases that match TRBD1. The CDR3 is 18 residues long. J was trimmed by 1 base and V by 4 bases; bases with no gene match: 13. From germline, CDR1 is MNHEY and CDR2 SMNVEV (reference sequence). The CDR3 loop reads CASSSTSDRVKSYNEQFF. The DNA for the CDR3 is TGTGCCAGCAGTTCCACAAGCGACAGGGTAAAGTCCTACAATGAGCAGTTCTTC.